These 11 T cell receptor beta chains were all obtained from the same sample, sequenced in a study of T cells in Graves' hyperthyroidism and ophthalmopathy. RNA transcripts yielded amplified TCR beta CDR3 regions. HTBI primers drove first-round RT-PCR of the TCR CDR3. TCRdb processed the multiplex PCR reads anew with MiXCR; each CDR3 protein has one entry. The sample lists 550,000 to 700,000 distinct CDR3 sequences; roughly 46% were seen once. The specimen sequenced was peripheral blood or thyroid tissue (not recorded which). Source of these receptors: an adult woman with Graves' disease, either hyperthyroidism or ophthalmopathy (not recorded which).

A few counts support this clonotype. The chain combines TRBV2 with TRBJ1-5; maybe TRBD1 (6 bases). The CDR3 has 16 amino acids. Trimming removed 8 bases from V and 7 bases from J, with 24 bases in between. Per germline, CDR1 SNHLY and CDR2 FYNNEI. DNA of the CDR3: TGTGCCAGCTCACCCGGGACCTCAGGGGCCGGCCAGCCCCAGCATTTT. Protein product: CASSPGTSGAGQPQHF. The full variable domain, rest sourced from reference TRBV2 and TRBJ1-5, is EPEVTQTPSHQVTQMGQEVILRCVPISNHLYFYWYRQILGQKVEFLVSFYNNEISEKSEIFDDQFSVERPDGSNFTLKIRSTKLEDSAMYFCASSPGTSGAGQPQHFGDGTRLSIL.

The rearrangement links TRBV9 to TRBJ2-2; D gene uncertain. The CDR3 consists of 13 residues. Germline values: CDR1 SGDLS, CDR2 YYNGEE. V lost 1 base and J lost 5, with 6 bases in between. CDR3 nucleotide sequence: TGTGCCAGCAGCGTAATGGGAACCGGGGAGCTGTTTTTT. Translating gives CASSVMGTGELFF.

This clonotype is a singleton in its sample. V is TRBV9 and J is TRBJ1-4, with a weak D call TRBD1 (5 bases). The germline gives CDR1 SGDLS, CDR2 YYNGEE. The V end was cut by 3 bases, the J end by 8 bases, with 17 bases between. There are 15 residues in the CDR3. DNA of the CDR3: TGTGCCAGCAGCGGATCCCGGGACGCCTGGGAAAAACTGTTTTTT. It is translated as CASSGSRDAWEKLFF.

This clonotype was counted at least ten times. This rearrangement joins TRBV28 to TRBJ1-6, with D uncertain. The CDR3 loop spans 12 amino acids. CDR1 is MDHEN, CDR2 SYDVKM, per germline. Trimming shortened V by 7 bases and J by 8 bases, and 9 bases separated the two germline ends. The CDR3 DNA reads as TGTGCCAGCACCCCCGGGTATTCACCCCTCCACTTT. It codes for CASTPGYSPLHF.

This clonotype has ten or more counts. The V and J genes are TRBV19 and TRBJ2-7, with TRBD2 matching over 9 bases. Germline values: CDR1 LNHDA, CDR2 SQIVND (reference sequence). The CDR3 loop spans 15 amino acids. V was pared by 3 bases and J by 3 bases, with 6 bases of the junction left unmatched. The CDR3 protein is CASSMSLAGIYEQYF. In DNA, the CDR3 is TGTGCCAGTAGTATGTCCCTAGCGGGAATCTACGAGCAGTACTTC.

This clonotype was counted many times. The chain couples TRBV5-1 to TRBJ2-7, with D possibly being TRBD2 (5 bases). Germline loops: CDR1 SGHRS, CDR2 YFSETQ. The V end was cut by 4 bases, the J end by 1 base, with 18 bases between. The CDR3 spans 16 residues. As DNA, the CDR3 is TGCGCCAGCAGCCCAAAACTAGAAGCATCGTCCTACGAGCAGTACTTC. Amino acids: CASSPKLEASSYEQYF.

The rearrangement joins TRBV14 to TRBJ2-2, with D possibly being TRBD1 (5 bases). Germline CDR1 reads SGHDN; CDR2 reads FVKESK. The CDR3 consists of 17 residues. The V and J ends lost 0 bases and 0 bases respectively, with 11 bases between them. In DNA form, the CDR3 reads TGTGCCAGCAGCCAAGATCCCACAGGCGCGAACACCGGGGAGCTGTTTTTT. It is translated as CASSQDPTGANTGELFF.

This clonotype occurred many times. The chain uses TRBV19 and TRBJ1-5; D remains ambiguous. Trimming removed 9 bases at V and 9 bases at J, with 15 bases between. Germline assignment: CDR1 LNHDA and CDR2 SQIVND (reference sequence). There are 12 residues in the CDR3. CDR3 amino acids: CASREDGWPQHF. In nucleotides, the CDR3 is TGTGCCAGCCGGGAGGACGGATGGCCCCAGCATTTT.

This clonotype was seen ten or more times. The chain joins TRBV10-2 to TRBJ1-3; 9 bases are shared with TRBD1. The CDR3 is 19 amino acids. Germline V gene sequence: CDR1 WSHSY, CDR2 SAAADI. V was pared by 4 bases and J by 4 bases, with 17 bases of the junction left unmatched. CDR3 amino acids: CASSGSGQGLRDFGNTIYF. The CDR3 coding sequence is TGCGCCAGCAGTGGTTCGGGACAGGGACTTCGGGACTTCGGAAACACCATATATTTT.

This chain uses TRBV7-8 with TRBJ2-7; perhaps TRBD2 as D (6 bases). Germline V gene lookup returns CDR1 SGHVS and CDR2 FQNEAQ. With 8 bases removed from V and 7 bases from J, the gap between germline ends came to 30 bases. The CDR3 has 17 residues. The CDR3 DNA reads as TGTGCCAGCCGCGGGGCGGCGAACACCGGGGAGTCGCGGGAGCAGTACTTC. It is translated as CASRGAANTGESREQYF.

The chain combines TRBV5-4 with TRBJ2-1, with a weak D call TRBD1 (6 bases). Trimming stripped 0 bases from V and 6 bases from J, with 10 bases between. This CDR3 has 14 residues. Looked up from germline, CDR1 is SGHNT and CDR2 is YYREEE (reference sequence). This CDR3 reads CASSLEGDRNEQFF. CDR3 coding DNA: TGTGCCAGCAGCTTGGAGGGGGATCGCAATGAGCAGTTCTTC.